This TCR beta chain was retrieved from a study of a mutant IDH1 vaccine in newly diagnosed glioma. In the study overall: Scheduled for weeks 1, 3, 5, 7, 11, 15, 19 and 23, eight vaccinations were given to patients. Radiotherapy alone preceded vaccination by 4-6 weeks; alternatively, vaccination started with temozolomide cycles. Pretreatment consisted of radiotherapy, temozolomide, or both, with most receiving both.

This CDR3 region has 15 residues. CDR1 and CDR2 (germline): SNHLY, FYNNEI. V was pared by 6 bases and J by 6 bases, with 20 bases between. Here immunoSEQ multiplex PCR was the method, and the copy in TCRdb shows in-frame clones only, minus some. The sample consists of under 45,000 clones, roughly 90% of them appearing once. Study results and limitations: Detectable vaccine-induced immune responses arose in more than 85% of patients.

A note on this clone: The antigen is not known.

Indicated time point: week 23, last vaccination. The content of each vaccine dose was 300 ug of mutant IDH1 20-mer peptide, and topical imiquimod accompanied it. The V and J genes are TRBV2 and TRBJ1-1, with no clear D. The sample was PBMCs, taken from a glioma patient whose treatment included an IDH1 peptide vaccine. The sequence derives from a man between 50 and 59 years old with glioma. CDR3 protein: CASSDVRVPASEAFF. DNA for the CDR3: TGTGCCAGCAGCGACGTAAGGGTGCCGGCCTCTGAAGCTTTCTTT. The full variable domain, its missing parts supplied by reference TRBV2 and TRBJ1-1, is EPEVTQTPSHQVTQMGQEVILRCVPISNHLYFYWYRQILGQKVEFLVSFYNNEISEKSEIFDDQFSVERPDGSNFTLKIRSTKLEDSAMYFCASSDVRVPASEAFFGQGTRLTVV.